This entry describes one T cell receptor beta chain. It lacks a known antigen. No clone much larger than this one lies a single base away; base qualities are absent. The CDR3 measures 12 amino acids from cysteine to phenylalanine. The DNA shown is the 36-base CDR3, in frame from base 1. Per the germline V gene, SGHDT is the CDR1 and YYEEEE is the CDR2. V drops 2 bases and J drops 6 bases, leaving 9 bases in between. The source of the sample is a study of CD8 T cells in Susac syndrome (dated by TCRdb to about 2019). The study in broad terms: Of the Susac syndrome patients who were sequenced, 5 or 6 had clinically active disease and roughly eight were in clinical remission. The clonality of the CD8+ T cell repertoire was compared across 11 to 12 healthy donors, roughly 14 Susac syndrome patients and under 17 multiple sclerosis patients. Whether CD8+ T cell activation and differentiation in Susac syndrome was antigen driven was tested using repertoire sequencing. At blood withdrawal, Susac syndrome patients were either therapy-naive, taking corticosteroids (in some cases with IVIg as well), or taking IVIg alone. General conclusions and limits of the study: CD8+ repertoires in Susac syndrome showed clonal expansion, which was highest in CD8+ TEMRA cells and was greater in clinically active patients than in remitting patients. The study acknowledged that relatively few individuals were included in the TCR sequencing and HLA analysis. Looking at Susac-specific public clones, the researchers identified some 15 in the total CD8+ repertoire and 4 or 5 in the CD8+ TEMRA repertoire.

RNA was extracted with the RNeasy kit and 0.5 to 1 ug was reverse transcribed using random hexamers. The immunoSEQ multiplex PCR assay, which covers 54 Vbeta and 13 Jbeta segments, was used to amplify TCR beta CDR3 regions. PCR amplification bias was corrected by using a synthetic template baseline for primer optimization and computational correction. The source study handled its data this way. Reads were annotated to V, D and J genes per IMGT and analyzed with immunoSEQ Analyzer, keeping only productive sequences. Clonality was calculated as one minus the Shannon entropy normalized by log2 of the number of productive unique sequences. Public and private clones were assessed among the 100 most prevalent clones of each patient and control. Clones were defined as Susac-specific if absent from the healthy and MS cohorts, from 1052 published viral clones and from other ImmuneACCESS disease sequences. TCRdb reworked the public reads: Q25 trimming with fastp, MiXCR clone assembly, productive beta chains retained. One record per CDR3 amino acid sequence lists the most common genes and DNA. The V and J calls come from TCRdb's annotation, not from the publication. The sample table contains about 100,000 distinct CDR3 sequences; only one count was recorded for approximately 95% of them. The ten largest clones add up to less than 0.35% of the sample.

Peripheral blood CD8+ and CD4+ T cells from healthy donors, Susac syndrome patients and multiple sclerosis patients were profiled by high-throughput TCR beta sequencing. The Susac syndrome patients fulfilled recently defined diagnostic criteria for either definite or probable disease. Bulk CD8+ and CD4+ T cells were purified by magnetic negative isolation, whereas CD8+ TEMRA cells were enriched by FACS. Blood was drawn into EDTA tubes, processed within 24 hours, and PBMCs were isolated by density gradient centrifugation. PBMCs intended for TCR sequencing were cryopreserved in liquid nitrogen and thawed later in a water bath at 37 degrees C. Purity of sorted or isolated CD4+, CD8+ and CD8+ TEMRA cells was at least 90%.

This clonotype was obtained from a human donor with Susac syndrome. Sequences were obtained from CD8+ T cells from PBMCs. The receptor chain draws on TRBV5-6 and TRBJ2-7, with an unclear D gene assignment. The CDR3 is CASSFGSTEQYF. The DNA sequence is TGTGCCAGCAGCTTCGGTAGTACCGAGCAGTACTTC.